A single sample is the source of the 15 T cell receptor beta chains below, sequenced in a study of technical replicates of blood from several donors. Here immunoSEQ multiplex PCR was the method, and the copy in TCRdb shows in-frame clones only, minus some. This sample has more than 65,000 clones, with nearly 97% found just once. The sequencing input was T cells isolated from PBMCs. These receptors all come from a human donor in good health.

V usage is TRBV9 and J usage is TRBJ2-7, with 8 bases that match TRBD1. The CDR3 totals 16 residues. With V trimmed by 3 bases and J by 4 bases, 12 bases remained unmatched. Germline V gene data show CDR1 as SGDLS and CDR2 as YYNGEE. CDR3 nucleotides: TGTGCCAGCAGCGCAACTCCGGGACAGGACTTTTACGAGCAGTACTTC. Translating gives CASSATPGQDFYEQYF.

The gene calls are TRBV7-9 and TRBJ2-7; maybe TRBD2 (7 bases). Germline V gene data show CDR1 as SEHNR and CDR2 as FQNEAQ (reference sequence). CDR3 length: 18 residues. V was clipped by 5 bases and J by 2 bases, with 25 bases between them. CDR3 coding DNA: TGTGCCAGCAGCGGGGGGGGCCCGGGGTTCCGAAGACCCTACGAGCAGTACTTC. It encodes CASSGGGPGFRRPYEQYF.

The gene calls are TRBV5-1 and TRBJ2-1; no clear D. The V end was cut by 4 bases, the J end by 2 bases, with 19 bases between. The CDR3 contains 17 residues. Germline CDR1 is SGHRS and CDR2 is YFSETQ. The CDR3 spells CASSDGPLGPTYNEQFF. CDR3 sequence (DNA): TGCGCCAGCAGCGATGGTCCTCTAGGTCCGACCTACAATGAGCAGTTCTTC.

The chain employs TRBV5-1 and TRBJ1-2; 7 bases align to TRBD1. Trimming removed 1 base from V and 3 bases from J; junction bases left unmatched: 3. CDR3 length: 14 amino acids. The germline CDR1 and CDR2 sequences are SGHRS and YFSETQ. The CDR3 region is CASSLRGGDYGYTF. The CDR3 bases are TGCGCCAGCAGCTTGAGAGGGGGCGACTATGGCTACACCTTC.

This chain uses TRBV4-1 with TRBJ2-1; 9 bases align to TRBD1. Losses at the gene ends were 3 bases for V and 3 bases for J; bases not matched to a gene: 6. Germline assignment: CDR1 MGHRA and CDR2 YSYEKL. The CDR3 loop spans 16 amino acids. CDR3 coding DNA: TGCGCCAGCAGCCACCCAAGGACAGGGGTCTACAATGAGCAGTTCTTC. Translated, it gives CASSHPRTGVYNEQFF.

The V call is TRBV6-1, the J call TRBJ1-1; D is perhaps TRBD1 (5 bases). Trimming took off 3 bases at V and 3 bases at J, with 11 bases between the two ends. The germline V gene has CDR1 MNHNS and CDR2 SASEGT. The CDR3 length is 14 residues. The CDR3 sequence: CASSDRALDTEAFF. The CDR3 region has the DNA TGTGCCAGCAGTGACAGGGCGTTGGACACTGAAGCTTTCTTT.

The rearrangement uses TRBV7-9 and TRBJ1-1, with D hard to call. CDR1 and CDR2 from the germline V gene are SEHNR and FQNEAQ (reference sequence). This CDR3 has 14 residues. V was shortened by 4 bases and J by 2 bases, with 11 bases between the two germline ends. The CDR3 DNA reads as TGTGCCAGCAGCTCAAGACACGTCAACACTGAAGCTTTCTTT. Translating gives CASSSRHVNTEAFF.

V is TRBV6-1 and J is TRBJ2-2; D is undetermined. Germline V gene lookup returns CDR1 MNHNS and CDR2 SASEGT. The V and J ends lost 2 bases and 0 bases respectively, with 7 bases between them. The CDR3 sequence is 15 residues long. CDR3 nucleotides: TGTGCCAGCAGTGAACCGGCGGCGAACACCGGGGAGCTGTTTTTT. Translation gives CASSEPAANTGELFF.

V usage is TRBV28 and J usage is TRBJ1-1, with 7 bases identical to TRBD1. The trim removed 4 bases at V and 6 bases at J, leaving 20 bases unmatched. The CDR3 spans 18 residues. Per germline, CDR1 MDHEN and CDR2 SYDVKM. CDR3 residues: CASSSPGTAYPRNAEAFF. The CDR3 DNA is TGTGCCAGCAGTTCTCCAGGGACAGCGTATCCTCGTAACGCTGAAGCTTTCTTT.

This chain links TRBV6-5 with TRBJ2-1; 7 bases align to TRBD1. With V trimmed by 6 bases and J by 0 bases, 5 bases remained unmatched. The CDR3 runs 15 residues. In germline, CDR1 is MNHEY, CDR2 SVGAGI. The DNA for the CDR3 is TGTGCCAGCAGAGTACAGGGGAGCTCCTACAATGAGCAGTTCTTC. Its translation: CASRVQGSSYNEQFF.

The chain is built from TRBV4-1 and TRBJ1-3; no reliable D call. The V end lost 4 bases, the J end lost 1 base, and 5 bases lay between the germline ends. The CDR3 totals 13 residues. Germline V gene lookup returns CDR1 MGHRA and CDR2 YSYEKL. The CDR3 DNA is TGCGCCAGCAGCCCTATGTCTGGAAACACCATATATTTT. Its protein product is CASSPMSGNTIYF.

This chain joins TRBV6-5 and TRBJ1-1, with a weak D call TRBD1 (5 bases). This CDR3 has 15 residues. The V end was cut by 8 bases, the J end by 6 bases, with 22 bases between. The germline gives CDR1 MNHEY, CDR2 SVGAGI. The CDR3 loop is CASVFSYQGGSEAFF. CDR3 nucleotide sequence: TGTGCCAGCGTCTTTTCGTATCAGGGAGGATCTGAAGCTTTCTTT.

Here the CDR3 DNA reads TGTGCCAGCAGCCAAGAGTACGGTAACTATGGCTACACCTTC. Its protein is CASSQEYGNYGYTF. The J gene is TRBJ1-2, the V gene TRBV4-2; D ambiguous. Germline assignment: CDR1 LGHNA and CDR2 YNFKEQ. The CDR3 contains 14 residues. The V end was cut by 0 bases, the J end by 1 base, with 6 bases between.

V is TRBV9 and J is TRBJ2-1, with D perhaps matching TRBD2 (6 bases). The germline V gene encodes CDR1 SGDLS and CDR2 YYNGEE. The CDR3 has 15 amino acids. The ends were cut back, 1 base at V and 3 bases at J, with 11 bases in the middle. CDR3 DNA sequence: TGTGCCAGCAGCGTACGGGGGACGAGCTACAATGAGCAGTTCTTC. Translated, it gives CASSVRGTSYNEQFF.

This sequence joins TRBV6-5 and TRBJ1-1; TRBD1 aligns across 9 bases. V lost 2 bases to trimming and J lost 7 bases; unmatched junction nucleotides: 5. In germline, CDR1 is MNHEY, CDR2 SVGAGI. CDR3 length: 14 amino acids. The CDR3 DNA reads TGTGCCAGCAGTTACACAGGGACAGGGATTGAAGCTTTCTTT. Its protein product is CASSYTGTGIEAFF.